Presented here are 13 T cell receptor beta chains from one specimen sequenced in a study of T cell changes during pregnancy in multiple sclerosis. Libraries were prepared by immunoSEQ multiplex PCR; TCRdb keeps only in-frame clonotypes and omits some of them. The data contain tens of thousands of clones, about 92% of them seen just once; the ten biggest clones take up 1.2% to 1.5%. Sequenced here: peripheral blood, sampled in the second trimester of pregnancy. These receptors came from a female donor in good health, enrolled as a control in a pregnancy study.

J is TRBJ1-2 and V is TRBV5-8; the D is unclear. The CDR3 is made up of 13 amino acids. V was pared by 5 bases and J by 4 bases, with 12 bases between. Germline loops: CDR1 SGHTS, CDR2 YDEGEE. The CDR3 sequence: CASSSEAAYGYTF. The CDR3 DNA is TGTGCCAGCAGTTCGGAGGCAGCCTATGGCTACACCTTC.

This clone was seen once. This chain uses TRBV28 with TRBJ2-5; no definite D call. The germline CDR1 and CDR2 sequences are MDHEN and SYDVKM. V was cut by 6 bases and J by 3 bases, with 5 bases left in between. The CDR3 covers 11 residues. In DNA form, the CDR3 reads TGTGCCAGCAGGGCAGAAGAGACCCAGTACTTC. Translation: CASRAEETQYF.

The chain employs TRBV5-6 and TRBJ1-2; 8 positions match TRBD1. CDR1 and CDR2 (germline): SGHDT, YYEEEE. Trimming cost V 2 bases and J 3 bases; bases outside gene matches: 3. The CDR3 spans 14 residues. The CDR3 here is CASSFSRGHYGYTF. The CDR3, as DNA: TGTGCCAGCAGCTTTTCCAGGGGGCACTATGGCTACACCTTC.

The chain links TRBV28 to TRBJ2-6; 10 nucleotides align to TRBD2. Looked up from germline, CDR1 is MDHEN and CDR2 is SYDVKM. The CDR3 totals 17 residues. Unmatched junction bases numbered 4, after V lost 4 bases and J lost 1 base. Here the CDR3 DNA reads TGTGCCAGCAGTTCCGGGACTAGCGTTTCTGGGGCCAACGTCCTGACTTTC. Translating it yields CASSSGTSVSGANVLTF.

This chain connects TRBV28 to TRBJ2-1; 7 bases fit TRBD2. This CDR3 spans 15 amino acids. The germline CDR1 and CDR2 sequences are MDHEN and SYDVKM. With 6 bases clipped from V and 4 bases from J, the junction kept 9 bases outside the gene matches. The DNA of the CDR3 is TGTGCCAGCAGCCCAATTGGGGGGGTTTACAATGAGCAGTTCTTC. Its translation: CASSPIGGVYNEQFF.

Points on this clone: The junction and the germline gene differ at one end; a read error may be behind it. The chain joins TRBV7-9 to TRBJ2-7; D is possibly TRBD1 (5 bases). Germline CDR1 is SEHNR and CDR2 is FQNEAQ (reference sequence). The CDR3 covers 12 residues. The CDR3 loop reads CASSSRGIITDF. CDR3 in DNA: TGTGCCAGCAGTTCTAGGGGAATAATTACGGACTTC.

CDR3: CASSGTEDYEQYF. CDR3 in DNA: TGTGCCAGCTCCGGGACAGAGGACTACGAGCAGTACTTC. The chain carries TRBV2 and TRBJ2-7; TRBD1 agrees at 7 bases. Germline V lookup: CDR1 SNHLY, CDR2 FYNNEI. V lost 8 bases to trimming and J lost 3 bases; unmatched junction nucleotides: 7. The CDR3 sequence is 13 residues long. The whole variable domain, filled in from reference TRBV2 and TRBJ2-7, reads EPEVTQTPSHQVTQMGQEVILRCVPISNHLYFYWYRQILGQKVEFLVSFYNNEISEKSEIFDDQFSVERPDGSNFTLKIRSTKLEDSAMYFCASSGTEDYEQYFGPGTRLTVT.

The V and J genes are TRBV28 and TRBJ2-3, with 7 bases aligning to TRBD1. Germline values: CDR1 MDHEN, CDR2 SYDVKM. V lost 2 bases, J lost 7 bases, and 9 bases stayed unmatched. The CDR3 spans 15 residues. The CDR3 loop is CASSLPQGRSYTQYF. CDR3 nucleotides: TGTGCCAGCAGTTTACCACAGGGGCGGTCGTATACGCAGTATTTT. The full variable domain, its missing parts supplied by reference TRBV28 and TRBJ2-3, is DVKVTQSSRYLVKRTGEKVFLECVQDMDHENMFWYRQDPGLGLRLIYFSYDVKMKEKGDIPEGYSVSREKKERFSLILESASTNQTSMYLCASSLPQGRSYTQYFGPGTRLTVL.

The rearrangement joins TRBV9 to TRBJ1-1; 8 nucleotides line up with TRBD1. Per germline, CDR1 SGDLS and CDR2 YYNGEE. J lost 2 bases, V lost 3 bases, and 6 bases had no gene match. The CDR3 has 15 amino acids. The CDR3 protein is CASSAGGRLNTEAFF. The DNA for the CDR3 is TGTGCCAGCAGCGCAGGGGGCAGATTAAACACTGAAGCTTTCTTT.

This clone was recorded once. The chain links TRBV2 to TRBJ2-1, with 7 bases that match TRBD2. The CDR3 is 12 residues long. V was pared by 7 bases and J by 6 bases, with 3 bases of the junction left unmatched. Germline values: CDR1 SNHLY, CDR2 FYNNEI. The CDR3 reads CASKASGNEQFF. The CDR3 nucleotides read TGTGCCAGCAAAGCTAGCGGCAATGAGCAGTTCTTC.

This clone was picked up one time. This chain connects TRBV28 to TRBJ1-1; D gene uncertain. Germline CDR1 is MDHEN and CDR2 is SYDVKM. Trimming removed 7 bases at V and 3 bases at J, with 9 bases between. The CDR3 consists of 12 residues. The CDR3: CASNLGDTEAFF. The CDR3 DNA is TGTGCCAGCAACCTCGGGGACACTGAAGCTTTCTTT.

J is TRBJ1-2 and V is TRBV19; 9 bases are a match to TRBD1. This CDR3 spans 15 amino acids. The V and J ends lost 5 bases and 3 bases, in that order; junction bases with no gene match: 7. Germline CDR1 LNHDA, CDR2 SQIVND (reference sequence). CDR3 nucleotides: TGTGCCAGTAGTTTTTGGGACAGGGACTACTATGGCTACACCTTC. Its protein is CASSFWDRDYYGYTF.

The chain links TRBV11-2 to TRBJ2-7; D gene uncertain. Trimming took off 0 bases at V and 1 base at J, with 10 bases between the two ends. This CDR3 comprises 15 residues. Per germline, CDR1 SGHAT and CDR2 FQNNGV. The CDR3 loop reads CASSLDFGGSYEQYF. The CDR3 coding sequence is TGTGCCAGCAGCTTAGATTTCGGTGGTTCCTACGAGCAGTACTTC.